The T cell receptor beta chain described here comes from a study of cytomegalovirus exposure and HLA in healthy donors. General study findings and limits: When analyzed later, the rates of TCR association showed variation by HLA locus, with DRB1 the most and HLA-C the fewest.

About this clone: The antigen is undetermined.

The CDR3 has 14 amino acids. CDR1 and CDR2 from the germline V gene are SGHTA and FQGNSA. Trimming cost V 1 base and J 12 bases; bases outside gene matches: 11. Primers: 60 Vbeta forward and 13 Jbeta reverse. Generated by immunoSEQ multiplex PCR, the TCRdb table keeps only in-frame clones and is missing some. The top ten clones hold 1.9% of a sample with 170,000 or so clones, approximately 80% of them seen once. The receptor's source is a man aged 18 to 29 in good health and CMV-seronegative. The material sequenced was PBMCs. V usage is TRBV7-2 and J usage is TRBJ1-2, with TRBD1 identical over 7 bases. CDR3 in DNA: TGTGCCAGCAGCTTAGAGGGGGCGACGGGCGGCCACACCTTC. Encoded protein: CASSLEGATGGHTF.